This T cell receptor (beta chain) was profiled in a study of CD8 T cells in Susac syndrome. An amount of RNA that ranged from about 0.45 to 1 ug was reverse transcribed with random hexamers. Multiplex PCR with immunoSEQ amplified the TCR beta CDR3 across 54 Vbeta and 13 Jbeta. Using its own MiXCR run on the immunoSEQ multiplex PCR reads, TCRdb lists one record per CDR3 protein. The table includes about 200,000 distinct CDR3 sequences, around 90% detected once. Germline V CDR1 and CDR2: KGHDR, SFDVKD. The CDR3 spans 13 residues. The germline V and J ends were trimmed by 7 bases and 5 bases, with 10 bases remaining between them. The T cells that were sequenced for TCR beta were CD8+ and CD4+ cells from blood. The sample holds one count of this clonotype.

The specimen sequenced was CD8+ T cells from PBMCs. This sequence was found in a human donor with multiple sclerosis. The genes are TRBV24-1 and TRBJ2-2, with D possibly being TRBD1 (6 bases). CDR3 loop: CATRQGTTGELFF. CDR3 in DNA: TGTGCCACCAGGCAGGGGACGACCGGGGAGCTGTTTTTT.